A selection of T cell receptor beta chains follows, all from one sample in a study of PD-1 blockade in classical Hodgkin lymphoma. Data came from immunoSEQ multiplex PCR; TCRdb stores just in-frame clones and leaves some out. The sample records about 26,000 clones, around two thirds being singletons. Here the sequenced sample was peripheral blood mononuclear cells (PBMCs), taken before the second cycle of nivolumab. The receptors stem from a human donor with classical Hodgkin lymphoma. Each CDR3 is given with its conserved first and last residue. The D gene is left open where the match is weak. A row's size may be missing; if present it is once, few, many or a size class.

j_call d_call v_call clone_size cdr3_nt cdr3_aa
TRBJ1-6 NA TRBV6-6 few TGTGCCAGCAGGGAGGACGGGACTAATTCACCCCTCCACTTT CASREDGTNSPLHF
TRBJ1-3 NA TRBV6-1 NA TGTGCCAGCAGTGAACTGGGGCTAAACACCATATATTTT CASSELGLNTIYF
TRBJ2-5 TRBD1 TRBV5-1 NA TGCGCCAGCAGCCCAGGGACAGGGCCACAAGAGACCCAGTACTTC CASSPGTGPQETQYF
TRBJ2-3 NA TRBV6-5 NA TGTGCCAGCAGACGCCAGGGAACAGATACGCAGTATTTT CASRRQGTDTQYF
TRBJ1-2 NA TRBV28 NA TGTGCCAGCAGAGCCCGGGGGGCGGGGAACTATGGCTACACCTTC CASRARGAGNYGYTF
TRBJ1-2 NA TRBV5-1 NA TGCGCCAGCAGCTTTGACTCCGATTATGGCTACACCTTC CASSFDSDYGYTF
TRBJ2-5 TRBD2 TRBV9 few TGTGCCAGCAACTTAGCGGGAGATTCTAAAGAGACCCAGTACTTC CASNLAGDSKETQYF
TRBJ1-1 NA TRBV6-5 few TGTGCCAGCAGTTACTCTTCAGGGAGGGTGAACACTGAAGCTTTCTTT CASSYSSGRVNTEAFF
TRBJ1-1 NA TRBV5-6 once TGTGCCAGCAGCGTCACAGTGAACACTGAAGCTTTCTTT CASSVTVNTEAFF
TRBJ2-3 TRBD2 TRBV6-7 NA TGTGCCAGCAGACCGCCCAGACTAGCGGACTTCACAGATACGCAGTATTTT CASRPPRLADFTDTQYF
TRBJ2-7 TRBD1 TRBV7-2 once TGTGCCAGCAGCTTAGGACAGGGCGCCTACGAGCAGTACTTC CASSLGQGAYEQYF
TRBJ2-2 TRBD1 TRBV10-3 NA TGTGCCATCAGTGTCCGGGACAGGAACACCGGGGAGCTGTTTTTT CAISVRDRNTGELFF
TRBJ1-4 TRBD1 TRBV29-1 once TGCAGCGTTCGGACAGGGGTAAAGGAAAAACTGTTTTTT CSVRTGVKEKLFF
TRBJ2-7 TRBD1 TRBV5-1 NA TGCGCCAGCAGACCCGGGACAGGGACCTACGAGCAGTACTTC CASRPGTGTYEQYF
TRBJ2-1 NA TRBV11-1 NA TGTGCCAGCAGCTTAATGTTTAGGGTAGGAAATGAGCAGTTCTTC CASSLMFRVGNEQFF
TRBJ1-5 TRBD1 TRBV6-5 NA TGTGCCAGCAGATACGGGACAGGTCAGCCCCAGCATTTT CASRYGTGQPQHF
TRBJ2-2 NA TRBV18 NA TGTGCCAGCTCACCCAGACTGAACACCGGGGAGCTGTTTTTT CASSPRLNTGELFF
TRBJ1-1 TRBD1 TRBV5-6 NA TGTGCCAGTGTGACAGGGAAAACTGAAGCTTTCTTT CASVTGKTEAFF
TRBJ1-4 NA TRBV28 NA TGTGCCAGTCAAACAGGGCCCAATGAAAAACTGTTTTTT CASQTGPNEKLFF
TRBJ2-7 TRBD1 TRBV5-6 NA TGTGCCAGCAGCTCAATGACAGGGGGAATTGGCGAGCAGTACTTC CASSSMTGGIGEQYF
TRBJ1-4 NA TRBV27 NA TGTGCCAGCAGTTTCGCGGGTAGGGATTGGGAAAAACTGTTTTTT CASSFAGRDWEKLFF
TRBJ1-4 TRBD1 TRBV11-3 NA TGTGCCAGCAGCCAAGGGACAGGGGCTGAAAAACTGTTTTTT CASSQGTGAEKLFF
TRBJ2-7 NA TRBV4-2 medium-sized TGTGCCAGCAGCCAAGATGCGGCTGTTCCCTACGAGCAGTACTTC CASSQDAAVPYEQYF
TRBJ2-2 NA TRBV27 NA TGTGCCAGCAGACGGGCGGGCGGGTACACCGGGGAGCTGTTTTTT CASRRAGGYTGELFF
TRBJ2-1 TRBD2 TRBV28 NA TGTGCCAGCAGTCCGAGCGGGACCCCGAATGATGAGCAGTTCTTC CASSPSGTPNDEQFF
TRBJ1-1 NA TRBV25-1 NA TGTGCCAGCGCCAAGAACACTGAAGCTTTCTTT CASAKNTEAFF
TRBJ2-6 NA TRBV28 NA TGTGCCAGCAGTTTATATGGGGGTAGGGCTGGGGCCAACGTCCTGACTTTC CASSLYGGRAGANVLTF
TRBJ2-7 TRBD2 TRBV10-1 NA TGCGCCAGCAGCAGGACTAGCGGACCCTACGAGCAGTACTTC CASSRTSGPYEQYF
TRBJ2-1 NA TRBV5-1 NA TGCGCCAGCAGCTTGCCCATATCAGGCAATGAGCAGTTCTTC CASSLPISGNEQFF
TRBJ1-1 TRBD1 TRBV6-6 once TGTGCCAGCAGCCTTGCAGGGGGCTGGAACACTGAAGCTTTCTTT CASSLAGGWNTEAFF
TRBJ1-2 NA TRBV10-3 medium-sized TGTGCCATCAGTGAGGGAGGCTCGACTTACTACACCTTC CAISEGGSTYYTF
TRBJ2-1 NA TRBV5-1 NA TGCGCCAGCAGCAACTCGGGTGAGCAGTTCTTC CASSNSGEQFF
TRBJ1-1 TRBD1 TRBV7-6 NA TGTGCCAGCAGCCCCTTGGGACAGGGCAGCGCTGAAGCTTTCTTT CASSPLGQGSAEAFF
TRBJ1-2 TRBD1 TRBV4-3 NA TGCGCCAGCAGCCACGATAATCCGGGACAGACCGCTGACTATGGCTACACCTTC CASSHDNPGQTADYGYTF
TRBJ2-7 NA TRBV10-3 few TGTGCCACCTCTAAAGACAGTCAACGCCTGTCCTACGAGCAGTACTTC CATSKDSQRLSYEQYF
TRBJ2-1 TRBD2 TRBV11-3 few TGTGCCAGCAGCTGGGGGGGAGACTCCTACAATGAGCAGTTCTTC CASSWGGDSYNEQFF
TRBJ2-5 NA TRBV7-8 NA TGTGCCAGCAGCCGGTCAACCAAGGAGACCCAGTACTTC CASSRSTKETQYF
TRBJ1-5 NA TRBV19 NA TGTGCCAGTAGTATATGGACAGACAGCAATCAGCCCCAGCATTTT CASSIWTDSNQPQHF
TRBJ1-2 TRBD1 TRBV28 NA TGTGCCAGCAGTTATGGACAGGCTAACTATGGCTACACCTTC CASSYGQANYGYTF
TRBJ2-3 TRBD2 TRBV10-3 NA TGTGCCACCGAAGGGACTAGCGGGGTAGATACGCAGTATTTT CATEGTSGVDTQYF
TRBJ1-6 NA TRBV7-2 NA TGTGCCAGCAGCTTAGACCGGGCAGGAAATTCACCCCTCCACTTT CASSLDRAGNSPLHF
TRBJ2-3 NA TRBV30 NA TGTGCCTGGAGTCACCCGGCCGGTACGCAGTATTTT CAWSHPAGTQYF
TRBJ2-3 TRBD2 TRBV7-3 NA TGTGCCAGCAGCTCCGGACTAGCGCGCACAGATACGCAGTATTTT CASSSGLARTDTQYF
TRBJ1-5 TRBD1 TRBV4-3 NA TGCGCCAGCAGCCAAGATCGGGCTGGGACAGGGGAACTATATAGCAATCAGCCCCAGCATTTT CASSQDRAGTGELYSNQPQHF
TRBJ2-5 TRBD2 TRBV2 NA TGTGCCAGCAGTGAAACAGCGGGAGTCCGAGAGACCCAGTACTTC CASSETAGVRETQYF
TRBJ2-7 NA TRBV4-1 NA TGCGCCAGCAGCCGGGGGGTGAGGGGGGTCTACGAGCAGTACTTC CASSRGVRGVYEQYF
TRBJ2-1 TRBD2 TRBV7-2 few TGTGCCACTAGCAGACTAGCGGGGGGGTACAATGAGCAGTTCTTC CATSRLAGGYNEQFF
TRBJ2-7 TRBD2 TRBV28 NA TGTGCCAGCAGTACCCCGGGAGGGCGGGTCTACGAGCAGTACTTC CASSTPGGRVYEQYF
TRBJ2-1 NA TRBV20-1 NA TGCAGTGCCGATCCCGGGGAGAAGCAGTTCTTC CSADPGEKQFF
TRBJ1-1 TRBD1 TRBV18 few TGTGCCAGCTCACAGAGGACAGGGACGGATGAAGCTTTCTTT CASSQRTGTDEAFF